This T cell receptor (beta chain) was sequenced in a study of identical twins. Study-wide results and limits: Invariant populations such as MAIT and iNKT cells could partly muddle zero-insertion analyses. Recombination models fit unrelated individuals' TCR alpha sharing but underestimated twins'.

A single record per CDR3 protein comes from TCRdb applying MiXCR to the 5' RACE reads. The sample has approximately 280,000 distinct CDR3 sequences, approximately 8.5% seen once; the top ten hold less than 2.5%. V lost 3 bases, J lost 1 base, and 2 bases stayed unmatched. The CDR3 sequence is 15 residues long. CDR1 is SEHNR, CDR2 FQNEAQ, per germline (reference sequence). This clonotype came up a few times. Its antigen is undetermined. Healthy Caucasian individuals made up all the donors. These sequences were also reported in another study, on yellow fever vaccine responses in identical twins.

This clonotype was sampled from a woman between 18 and 29 years old in good health. The sample comprised memory (CD45RO+) T cells sorted from blood. The chain uses TRBV7-9 and TRBJ2-1, with 8 bases aligning to TRBD2. The CDR3 DNA is TGTGCCAGCAGCTTTTTAGCGGGATCCTACAATGAGCAGTTCTTC. The encoded protein is CASSFLAGSYNEQFF.